This passage covers 29 T cell receptor beta chains from one sample sequenced in a study of T cells in Graves' hyperthyroidism and ophthalmopathy. It was RNA transcripts that yielded the amplified TCR beta CDR3 regions. Carried out on the TCR CDR3, a first-round RT-PCR used the HTBI primer set. TCRdb redid the calling of the multiplex PCR reads with MiXCR, one entry per CDR3 protein. Here the sample spans roughly 700,000 distinct CDR3 sequences, approximately 15% being singletons. The sequencing sample was made of blood. Source of these receptors: a man aged 50 to 59 with Graves' hyperthyroidism.

This clonotype has a handful of counts. This chain links TRBV19 with TRBJ2-2, with D perhaps matching TRBD2 (6 bases). Germline V gene data show CDR1 as LNHDA and CDR2 as SQIVND (reference sequence). The CDR3 length is 14 residues. V lost 4 bases to trimming and J lost 5 bases, with 11 bases between them. CDR3 residues: CASSTGTLTGELFF. The CDR3 region has the DNA TGTGCCAGTAGTACCGGGACTCTAACCGGGGAGCTGTTTTTT.

This clonotype was seen repeatedly, ten times or more. This chain connects TRBV9 to TRBJ2-5; 8 bases are shared with TRBD2. CDR1 is SGDLS, CDR2 YYNGEE, per germline. V shed 6 bases, J shed 1 base, and the junction held 2 bases outside the gene matches. The CDR3 has 13 amino acids. CDR3 residues: CASNRGGQETQYF. The DNA for the CDR3 is TGTGCCAGCAATCGGGGGGGCCAAGAGACCCAGTACTTC.

This clonotype was detected ten times or more. The chain recombines TRBV19 with TRBJ1-1; 9 nucleotides line up with TRBD1. This CDR3 is 14 amino acids long. Germline assignment: CDR1 LNHDA and CDR2 SQIVND (reference sequence). The V segment lost 4 bases and the J segment 5 bases; nucleotides outside the gene matches: 5. CDR3 amino acids: CASSTTGGWTEAFF. CDR3 coding DNA: TGTGCCAGTAGTACCACAGGGGGCTGGACTGAAGCTTTCTTT.

This chain uses TRBV30 with TRBJ1-2; D is perhaps TRBD1 (5 bases). Germline CDR1 GTSNPN, CDR2 SVGIG (reference sequence). V lost 3 bases and J 3 bases, leaving 20 bases between the germline ends. The CDR3 spans 16 residues. Written as DNA, the CDR3 is TGTGCCTGGAGAGACCCCGGGGCGGGAGCTGACTATGGCTACACCTTC. Translating it yields CAWRDPGAGADYGYTF.

This clonotype was counted a few times. The rearrangement links TRBV27 to TRBJ2-7, with D tentatively TRBD2 (6 bases). Trimming took 2 bases from V and 5 from J, leaving 13 bases between them. The CDR3 consists of 14 residues. Germline loops: CDR1 MNHEY, CDR2 SMNVEV (reference sequence). The CDR3 here is CASSLKRETHEQYF. For the CDR3, the DNA is TGTGCCAGCAGTTTAAAACGGGAGACCCACGAGCAGTACTTC.

In its sample, this clonotype was seen many times. This chain uses TRBV11-2 with TRBJ2-2; maybe TRBD2 (6 bases). V lost 5 bases to trimming and J lost 2 bases, with 18 bases between them. The CDR3 length is 17 residues. Germline assignment: CDR1 SGHAT and CDR2 FQNNGV. In nucleotides, the CDR3 is TGTGCCAGCAGCCCTCTTTTAGGAGGGGACAACACCGGGGAGCTGTTTTTT. This gives the protein CASSPLLGGDNTGELFF.

This clonotype has just a few counts. V gene TRBV11-2 combines with J gene TRBJ1-4, with D unresolved. Germline CDR1 is SGHAT and CDR2 is FQNNGV. Trimming stripped 0 bases from V and 7 bases from J, with 12 bases between. The CDR3 sequence is 15 residues long. CDR3 sequence (DNA): TGTGCCAGCAGCTTAGACTGGGGAGGTGGTGAAAAACTGTTTTTT. This encodes CASSLDWGGGEKLFF.

The chain carries TRBV13 and TRBJ2-7; no clear D gene. The CDR3 is made up of 16 amino acids. Germline CDR1 and CDR2: PRHDT and FYEKMQ (reference sequence). V gave up 6 bases and J gave up 3 bases, with 21 bases separating them. The CDR3 region is CASSRGPREIFYEQYF. For the CDR3, the DNA is TGTGCCAGCAGTAGAGGACCTAGGGAAATATTCTACGAGCAGTACTTC.

This clonotype was picked up many times. The chain employs TRBV28 and TRBJ2-7; D may be TRBD1 (6 bases). This CDR3 spans 14 amino acids. Germline V lookup: CDR1 MDHEN, CDR2 SYDVKM. Trimming removed 5 bases from V and 5 bases from J, with 16 bases in between. Here the CDR3 reads CASSMGTWKNEQYF. CDR3 in DNA: TGTGCCAGCAGTATGGGGACATGGAAAAACGAGCAGTACTTC.

This clonotype was observed a few times. The chain employs TRBV7-9 and TRBJ1-4; perhaps TRBD1 as D (5 bases). CDR1 and CDR2 (germline): SEHNR, FQNEAQ (reference sequence). The CDR3 has 15 amino acids. Trimming took 5 bases from V and 10 from J, leaving 20 bases between them. The CDR3 is CASSPPGTFLGKLFF. CDR3 coding DNA: TGTGCCAGCAGCCCTCCTGGGACCTTTCTCGGAAAACTGTTTTTT.

The chain uses TRBV30 and TRBJ2-3; TRBD2 aligns across 8 bases. The CDR3 totals 15 residues. The V segment lost 2 bases and the J segment 4 bases; nucleotides outside the gene matches: 8. Germline values: CDR1 GTSNPN, CDR2 SVGIG (reference sequence). Written as DNA, the CDR3 is TGTGCCTGGAGTCGGTACGGGAGGGATCCAGATACGCAGTATTTT. This encodes CAWSRYGRDPDTQYF. Looking up the rest from reference TRBV30 and TRBJ2-3 gives the full variable domain: SQTIHQWPATLVQPVGSPLSLECTVEGTSNPNLYWYRQAAGRGLQLLFYSVGIGQISSEVPQNLSASRPQDRQFILSSKKLLLSDSGFYLCAWSRYGRDPDTQYFGPGTRLTVL.

The sample holds many counts of this clonotype. The V and J genes are TRBV27 and TRBJ1-2; D not resolved. Between the trimmed V and J ends, which lost 6 bases and 4 bases, there was a span of 15 bases. The CDR3 sequence is 14 residues long. CDR1 is MNHEY and CDR2 is SMNVEV in the germline V gene (reference sequence). The CDR3 sequence: CASSWTRSGYGYTF. The CDR3 DNA reads as TGTGCCAGCAGCTGGACCCGATCGGGCTATGGCTACACCTTC.

This chain connects TRBV6-2 or TRBV6-3 to TRBJ2-7, with 9 bases that match TRBD1. Per germline, CDR1 MNHEY and CDR2 SVGEGT. CDR3 length equals 15 residues. Unmatched junction bases numbered 7, after V lost 6 bases and J lost 1 base. CDR3 sequence (DNA): TGTGCCAGCAGAATGACAGGGGGGGGGTCCTACGAGCAGTACTTC. Its protein is CASRMTGGGSYEQYF.

Concerning this clonotype itself: Just one base apart from a much larger clone, this may be a read error. The V and J genes are TRBV12-3 or TRBV12-4 and TRBJ1-1, with a weak D call TRBD1 (5 bases). This CDR3 spans 15 amino acids. The V end was cut by 4 bases, the J end by 0 bases, with 12 bases between. The CDR3 sequence is CASSSGGTMNTEAFF. CDR3 bases: TGTGCCAGCAGTTCGGGGGGGACCATGAACACTGAAGCTTTCTTT.

The sample holds many counts of this clonotype. The chain recombines TRBV18 with TRBJ1-2, with D maybe TRBD1 (6 bases). This CDR3 region has 15 residues. Germline CDR1 reads KGHSH; CDR2 reads LQKENI. V was trimmed by 6 bases and J by 3 bases, leaving 17 bases between them. The CDR3 is CASSGDILLYYGYTF. CDR3 DNA sequence: TGTGCCAGCTCTGGGGACATTCTGCTGTACTATGGCTACACCTTC.

Many counts were recorded for this clonotype. The chain joins TRBV7-6 to TRBJ2-5; TRBD2 is a possible D gene (6 bases). Germline V gives CDR1 SGHVS, CDR2 FNYEAQ. The V gene lost 5 bases and the J gene lost 5 bases, with 12 bases spanning the gap. This CDR3 has 13 amino acids. CDR3 sequence reads: CASSTGLEETQYF. In DNA, the CDR3 is TGTGCCAGCAGCACGGGACTGGAGGAGACCCAGTACTTC.

This clonotype was counted ten times or more. V and J are TRBV28 and TRBJ2-6, with TRBD1 matching over 9 bases. V lost 6 bases, J lost 1 base, and 4 bases stayed unmatched. CDR3 length equals 16 residues. Germline V gives CDR1 MDHEN, CDR2 SYDVKM. The CDR3 region has the DNA TGTGCCAGCAGGGGACAGGGTGTTTCTGGGGCCAACGTCCTGACTTTC. Its protein product is CASRGQGVSGANVLTF.

A remark on this clonotype: A much larger clonotype is one base distant, so this may be a read error. The chain combines TRBV28 with TRBJ2-1; 12 positions match TRBD2. Trimming at V came to 4 bases and at J to 8 bases, leaving 3 bases not matched to a gene. The CDR3 consists of 14 residues. From germline, CDR1 is MDHEN and CDR2 SYDVKM. As DNA, the CDR3 is TGTGCCAGCAGTTCTAGCGGGAGGGGCCATGAGCAGTTCTTC. Translating it yields CASSSSGRGHEQFF.

DNA for the CDR3: TGTGCCAGCTCACCACCATCCGGGACAGGGGCGACCGGGGAGCTGTTTTTT. This gives the protein CASSPPSGTGATGELFF. The V gene is TRBV18, the J gene TRBJ2-2; 10 nucleotides line up with TRBD1. Germline V gene sequence: CDR1 KGHSH, CDR2 LQKENI. Trimming removed 0 bases from V and 5 bases from J; junction bases left unmatched: 6. The CDR3 is made up of 17 amino acids.

This clonotype was seen many times. J is TRBJ2-2 and V is TRBV20-1; TRBD1 is a possible D gene (6 bases). The CDR3 is made up of 17 amino acids. The V gene's germline CDR1 is DFQATT and CDR2 SNEGSKA (reference sequence). The ends were cut back, 3 bases at V and 5 bases at J, with 22 bases in the middle. CDR3 in DNA: TGCAGTGCTAGGTTGGGCAGGGGCCCAGAAAGTACCGGGGAGCTGTTTTTT. Translated: CSARLGRGPESTGELFF.

This clonotype was counted at least ten times. The chain uses TRBV28 and TRBJ2-7; D is ambiguous. This CDR3 spans 15 amino acids. With 6 bases removed from V and 4 bases from J, the gap between germline ends came to 19 bases. CDR1 is MDHEN, CDR2 SYDVKM, per germline. In DNA form, the CDR3 reads TGTGCCAGCAGCTCCGGACCGCTTCCCCCATACGAGCAGTACTTC. Its translation: CASSSGPLPPYEQYF.

In its sample, this clonotype was seen a few times. The rearrangement joins TRBV19 to TRBJ2-2; perhaps TRBD2 as D (6 bases). The CDR3 length is 14 residues. Germline V gene lookup returns CDR1 LNHDA and CDR2 SQIVND (reference sequence). V lost 6 bases to trimming and J lost 0 bases, with 8 bases between them. DNA of the CDR3: TGTGCCAGTAGCGGGAGCGCGAACACCGGGGAGCTGTTTTTT. Translated, it gives CASSGSANTGELFF.

The chain couples TRBV20-1 to TRBJ2-7; 12 bases map to TRBD2. Germline-derived CDR1 and CDR2 are DFQATT and SNEGSKA (reference sequence). The V segment lost 5 bases and the J segment 6 bases; nucleotides outside the gene matches: 8. The CDR3 consists of 14 residues. In DNA form, the CDR3 reads TGCAGTGCTTCTTCTAGCGGGAGGGCCTCCGAGCAGTACTTC. Its translation is CSASSSGRASEQYF.

This clonotype has only a few counts. The V and J genes are TRBV6-1 and TRBJ2-7; 8 bases map to TRBD1. V was clipped by 7 bases and J by 3 bases; unmatched bases: 8. The CDR3 is 14 residues long. CDR1 is MNHNS, CDR2 SASEGT, per germline. The CDR3 spells CASTLTGDFYEQYF. The CDR3 bases are TGTGCCAGCACTCTGACAGGGGACTTCTACGAGCAGTACTTC.

The CDR3 sequence: CASSPTDVHFGNTIYF. The CDR3 coding sequence is TGCGCCAGCAGCCCGACAGACGTCCACTTTGGAAACACCATATATTTT. The J gene is TRBJ1-3, the V gene TRBV5-1, with D tentatively TRBD1 (5 bases). V was shortened by 4 bases and J by 3 bases, with 17 bases between the two germline ends. The CDR3 consists of 16 residues. Germline lookup yields CDR1 SGHRS and CDR2 YFSETQ.

Comments on this clonotype: This sequence may be a read error, since a much larger clone differs from it by one base. The chain has TRBV6-2 or TRBV6-3 and TRBJ2-1; the match to TRBD2 covers 10 bases. The CDR3 spans 16 residues. Trimming at V came to 4 bases and at J to 7 bases, leaving 10 bases not matched to a gene. Looked up from germline, CDR1 is MNHEY and CDR2 is SVGEGT. The CDR3 spells CASSFPAGGPRNEQFF. The CDR3 DNA follows: TGTGCCAGCAGTTTCCCAGCGGGAGGGCCTAGGAATGAGCAGTTCTTC.

This clonotype was counted a few times. This chain links TRBV4-3 with TRBJ2-1; possible D gene TRBD1, 5 bases. V was trimmed by 1 base and J by 8 bases, leaving 18 bases between them. The CDR3 extends over 16 amino acids. Germline V lookup: CDR1 LGHNA, CDR2 YSLEER. For the CDR3, the DNA is TGCGCCAGCAGCCAAGGCGGATACCTGATGGGGCATGAGCAGTTCTTC. Translating it yields CASSQGGYLMGHEQFF.

This clonotype was seen just once. A junction end diverges from the germline sequence, so it may reflect a read error. V and J are TRBV2 and TRBJ2-7; 11 positions match TRBD1. Germline loops: CDR1 SNHLY, CDR2 FYNNEI. This CDR3 region has 15 residues. The CDR3 loop reads CASSEGQGAVVEQYF. In DNA, the CDR3 is TGTGCCAGCAGCGAAGGACAGGGGGCTGTCGTCGAGCAGTACTTC. The variable domain in full, completed from reference TRBV2 and TRBJ2-7, reads EPEVTQTPSHQVTQMGQEVILRCVPISNHLYFYWYRQILGQKVEFLVSFYNNEISEKSEIFDDQFSVERPDGSNFTLKIRSTKLEDSAMYFCASSEGQGAVVEQYFGPGTRLTVT.

This clonotype was seen a handful of times. This sequence joins TRBV20-1 and TRBJ2-3; TRBD2 matches at 11 bases. The junction had 7 bases not matched to a gene; V was cut back by 3 bases and J by 5 bases. The CDR3 totals 15 residues. From germline, CDR1 is DFQATT and CDR2 SNEGSKA (reference sequence). The CDR3 DNA is TGCAGTGCTAGGGTTAGCGGGAGGGGGGTAGATACGCAGTATTTT. This translates into CSARVSGRGVDTQYF.